These 4 T cell receptor beta chains came from one sample sequenced in a study of blood T cell repertoires in COVID-19. Assay used: immunoSEQ multiplex PCR; TCRdb lists only in-frame clones, some missing. The table lists around 100,000 clones, about 90% of them singletons, with about 20% in the top ten. Sequencing was done on a sample of peripheral blood. These TCRs come from a human donor in a cohort sampled during active COVID-19.

The genes are TRBV19 and TRBJ1-5, with 7 bases lining up with TRBD1. CDR1 and CDR2 from the germline V gene are LNHDA and SQIVND (reference sequence). With V trimmed by 10 bases and J by 0 bases, 6 bases remained unmatched. This CDR3 is 14 amino acids long. The CDR3 DNA is TGTGCCACCCGGGACAGATATAGCAATCAGCCCCAGCATTTT. This encodes CATRDRYSNQPQHF.

J is TRBJ1-4 and V is TRBV28, with D uncertain. This CDR3 contains 17 residues. The V gene's germline CDR1 is MDHEN and CDR2 SYDVKM. V lost 2 bases and J 0 bases, leaving 13 bases between the germline ends. CDR3 sequence reads: CASSLISAGTTNEKLFF. In nucleotides, the CDR3 is TGTGCCAGCAGTTTAATTTCGGCCGGGACAACTAATGAAAAACTGTTTTTT.

This chain links TRBV7-2 with TRBJ1-3; weak D call: TRBD1 (5 bases). There are 16 residues in the CDR3. Germline V lookup: CDR1 SGHTA, CDR2 FQGNSA. V lost 5 bases, J lost 0 bases, and 14 bases lay in between. For the CDR3, the DNA is TGTGCCAGCAGCATCAATCGACAGAGCTCTGGAAACACCATATATTTT. Its protein product is CASSINRQSSGNTIYF.

The rearrangement joins TRBV5-1 to TRBJ2-1; 8 nucleotides align to TRBD2. V lost 5 bases to trimming and J lost 3 bases; unmatched junction nucleotides: 7. There are 15 residues in the CDR3. Germline values: CDR1 SGHRS, CDR2 YFSETQ. CDR3 sequence (DNA): TGCGCCAGCAGTGGTAGCGGGGTTTACTACAATGAGCAGTTCTTC. Residues: CASSGSGVYYNEQFF.